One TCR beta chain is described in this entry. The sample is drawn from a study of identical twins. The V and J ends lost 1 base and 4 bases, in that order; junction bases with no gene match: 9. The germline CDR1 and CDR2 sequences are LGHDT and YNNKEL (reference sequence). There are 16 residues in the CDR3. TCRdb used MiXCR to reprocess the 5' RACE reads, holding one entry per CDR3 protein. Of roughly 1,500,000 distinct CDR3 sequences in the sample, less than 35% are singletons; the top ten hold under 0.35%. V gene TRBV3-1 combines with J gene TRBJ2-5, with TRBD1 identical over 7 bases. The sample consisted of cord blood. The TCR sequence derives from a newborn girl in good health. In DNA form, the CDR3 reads TGTGCCAGCAGCCAAGGGGGGACAGCCGGCAGAGAGACCCAGTACTTC. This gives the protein CASSQGGTAGRETQYF.